Listed below are T cell receptor beta chains from one sample, sequenced in a study of blood T cell repertoires in COVID-19. Here immunoSEQ multiplex PCR was the method, and the copy in TCRdb shows in-frame clones only, minus some. This table has approximately 320,000 clones, about 87% appearing once. Sequenced sample: PBMCs or T cells enriched from blood (not recorded which). The origin of the receptors is a woman between 18 and 30 years old who had recovered from COVID-19. The CDR3 runs from the conserved cysteine through the conserved F or W. Each record gives: CDR3 DNA, CDR3 protein, clone size, J gene, V gene, D gene. A D gene is named only where the DNA matches it firmly. The size of a clone is reported for some rows only, either as once, few or many, or as a class for expanded clones.

cdr3_nt: TGTGCCACCAGTGATTGGGCTAGCGGGAGAAATGAGCAGTTCTTC; cdr3_aa: CATSDWASGRNEQFF; clone_size: once; j_call: TRBJ2-1; v_call: TRBV24-1; d_call: TRBD2
cdr3_nt: TGCAGCGTTATTGTAGCGGGGAGATACAATGAGCAGTTCTTC; cdr3_aa: CSVIVAGRYNEQFF; clone_size: NA; j_call: TRBJ2-1; v_call: TRBV29-1; d_call: TRBD2
cdr3_nt: TGTGCCAGCAGCTGCTACCCGGGACAGCTAGTTTACGAGCAGTACTTC; cdr3_aa: CASSCYPGQLVYEQYF; clone_size: NA; j_call: TRBJ2-7; v_call: TRBV5-6; d_call: TRBD1
cdr3_nt: TGTGCCAGTAGTATACCCCGGACAGGTCGATATGGCTACACCTTC; cdr3_aa: CASSIPRTGRYGYTF; clone_size: NA; j_call: TRBJ1-2; v_call: TRBV19; d_call: TRBD1
cdr3_nt: TGCGCCAGCAGAAAGACAGGGAATGAAAAACTGTTTTTT; cdr3_aa: CASRKTGNEKLFF; clone_size: NA; j_call: TRBJ1-4; v_call: TRBV4-3; d_call: TRBD1
cdr3_nt: TGTGCCAGCAGCTATCGACAGGGGGACTCACCCCTCCACTTT; cdr3_aa: CASSYRQGDSPLHF; clone_size: NA; j_call: TRBJ1-6; v_call: TRBV7-3; d_call: TRBD1
cdr3_nt: TGTGCCAGCAGCTCGCCCCGGGACAGGGGATTAGAAGGAAACATTCAGTACTTC; cdr3_aa: CASSSPRDRGLEGNIQYF; clone_size: NA; j_call: TRBJ2-4; v_call: TRBV5-4; d_call: TRBD1
cdr3_nt: TGTGCCAGCAGCCAAGCAACAGGGGGAGGTCAGCCCCAGCATTTT; cdr3_aa: CASSQATGGGQPQHF; clone_size: NA; j_call: TRBJ1-5; v_call: TRBV3-1/TRBV3-2; d_call: TRBD1
cdr3_nt: TGTGCCAGCAGCGGGCCGGGACAGGGGCCACAAGAGACCCAGTACTTC; cdr3_aa: CASSGPGQGPQETQYF; clone_size: NA; j_call: TRBJ2-5; v_call: TRBV11-3; d_call: TRBD1
cdr3_nt: TGTGCCAGCAGCCGCGGGGACAGCTACAATGAGCAGTTCTTC; cdr3_aa: CASSRGDSYNEQFF; clone_size: NA; j_call: TRBJ2-1; v_call: TRBV6-5; d_call: NA
cdr3_nt: TGTGCCAGCAGCTTAGTCAGGGACAGCGCAGATACGCAGTATTTT; cdr3_aa: CASSLVRDSADTQYF; clone_size: NA; j_call: TRBJ2-3; v_call: TRBV7-2; d_call: TRBD1
cdr3_nt: TGTGCCAGCAGCTTTGGCTACTATGGCTACACCTTC; cdr3_aa: CASSFGYYGYTF; clone_size: NA; j_call: TRBJ1-2; v_call: TRBV5-6; d_call: NA
cdr3_nt: TGCGCCAGCAGCTTGGGTACTAACTATGGCTACACCTTC; cdr3_aa: CASSLGTNYGYTF; clone_size: NA; j_call: TRBJ1-2; v_call: TRBV5-1; d_call: NA
cdr3_nt: TGCAGCGTTGAGGGGTACAGGCCTGGCGGCTACACCTTC; cdr3_aa: CSVEGYRPGGYTF; clone_size: NA; j_call: TRBJ1-2; v_call: TRBV29-1; d_call: NA
cdr3_nt: TGTGCCAGCAGACGGGACAAGAACTATGGCTACACCTTC; cdr3_aa: CASRRDKNYGYTF; clone_size: NA; j_call: TRBJ1-2; v_call: TRBV6-5; d_call: NA
cdr3_nt: TGTGCCAGCAGAAATCGAGGTGGGAACTATGGCTACACCTTC; cdr3_aa: CASRNRGGNYGYTF; clone_size: NA; j_call: TRBJ1-2; v_call: TRBV27; d_call: NA
cdr3_nt: TGTGCCAGCAGTCAGGACAGGACCTATGGCTACACCTTC; cdr3_aa: CASSQDRTYGYTF; clone_size: NA; j_call: TRBJ1-2; v_call: TRBV12-3/TRBV12-4; d_call: TRBD1
cdr3_nt: TGTGCCAGCAGCGAGACAGGGGGTCATTCACCCCTCCACTTT; cdr3_aa: CASSETGGHSPLHF; clone_size: NA; j_call: TRBJ1-6; v_call: TRBV9; d_call: TRBD1
cdr3_nt: TGTGCCAGCAGCTCCAAAGACGGGGGACTCTACAATGAGCAGTTCTTC; cdr3_aa: CASSSKDGGLYNEQFF; clone_size: few; j_call: TRBJ2-1; v_call: TRBV7-9; d_call: NA